The 17 T cell receptor beta chains below come from one sample, sequenced in a study of T cells in Graves' hyperthyroidism and ophthalmopathy. RNA transcripts yielded amplified TCR beta CDR3 regions. During a first-round RT-PCR of the TCR CDR3, the HTBI primer set was used. MiXCR was run by TCRdb on the multiplex PCR reads, yielding one entry per CDR3 protein. The sample lists a few hundred thousand distinct CDR3 sequences; over 35% were seen once. Sequenced input: peripheral blood or thyroid tissue (not recorded which). These receptors all stem from an adult woman with Graves' disease, either hyperthyroidism or ophthalmopathy (not recorded which).

This chain joins TRBV7-6 and TRBJ2-7, with 12 bases identical to TRBD2. The length of the CDR3 is 16 residues. The V and J ends lost 8 bases and 1 base, in that order; junction bases with no gene match: 9. Germline CDR1 SGHVS, CDR2 FNYEAQ. The CDR3 here is CASSEGLAGGSYEQYF. For the CDR3, the DNA is TGTGCCAGCTCGGAAGGGCTAGCGGGAGGGTCCTACGAGCAGTACTTC.

This clonotype has a count of ten or more. This sequence joins TRBV11-2 and TRBJ1-1; D call uncertain. The CDR3 is 14 residues long. Per the germline V gene, CDR1 is SGHAT and CDR2 is FQNNGV. The V end was cut by 3 bases, the J end by 1 base, with 9 bases between. The CDR3 coding sequence is TGTGCCAGCAGCTTTGGCAAGACGAACACTGAAGCTTTCTTT. It translates to CASSFGKTNTEAFF.

This clonotype has just one count. This may stem from a read error, because a much larger clone lies one nucleotide away. The rearrangement joins TRBV20-1 to TRBJ2-2; D is perhaps TRBD1 or TRBD2 (5 bases each). The CDR3 consists of 14 residues. Germline loops: CDR1 DFQATT, CDR2 SNEGSKA (reference sequence). The CDR3 region has the DNA TGCAGTGCTAGCCGCCCTCTAGGGGCCGGGGAGCTGTCTTTT. Encoded protein: CSASRPLGAGELSF.

The rearrangement uses TRBV10-3 and TRBJ1-2, with TRBD1 matching over 7 bases. Per the germline V gene, CDR1 is ENHRY and CDR2 is SYGVKD. The CDR3 extends over 15 amino acids. The V gene end was trimmed by 4 bases and the J gene end by 4 bases; junction bases not matched to a gene: 9. The CDR3 bases are TGTGCCATCAGTGCGCAGGGGGGCTCGCGCTATGGCTACACCTTC. It specifies CAISAQGGSRYGYTF.

This chain connects TRBV5-1 to TRBJ2-5; TRBD2 agrees at 8 bases. This CDR3 has 15 amino acids. CDR1 is SGHRS and CDR2 is YFSETQ in the germline V gene. V was clipped by 4 bases and J by 5 bases; unmatched bases: 10. The CDR3 loop is CASSVDPGGPETQYF. The CDR3 nucleotides read TGCGCCAGCAGCGTTGATCCGGGGGGGCCGGAGACCCAGTACTTC.

Points on this clonotype: One end of the junction varies from germline; a read error may be responsible. CDR3 sequence (DNA): TGTGCCAGCAGCGCTTCCCAGGGACGCTGGGTCGAGGAAAAACTGTTTTTT. Its translation: CASSASQGRWVEEKLFF. This chain links TRBV5-1 with TRBJ1-4, with D maybe TRBD1 (5 bases). The CDR3 is 17 residues long. CDR1 SGHRS and CDR2 YFSETQ come from the germline V gene.

This clonotype appeared once. The V and J genes are TRBV10-3 and TRBJ2-7; a possible D gene is TRBD2 (5 bases). This CDR3 spans 13 amino acids. Germline V gene data show CDR1 as ENHRY and CDR2 as SYGVKD. V lost 7 bases and J 2 bases, leaving 12 bases between the germline ends. The CDR3 DNA reads as TGTGCCATCAACGAACGGGAAACCTACGAGCAGTACTTC. Residues: CAINERETYEQYF.

This clonotype was counted many times. This chain joins TRBV5-1 and TRBJ1-1, with 9 bases identical to TRBD1. Germline trimming cut 4 bases from V and 5 bases from J; bases unmatched to any gene: 6. Germline V gives CDR1 SGHRS, CDR2 YFSETQ. The CDR3 consists of 14 residues. In nucleotides, the CDR3 is TGCGCCAGCAGCGGGGGACAGGGTGGAACTGAAGCTTTCTTT. This encodes CASSGGQGGTEAFF.

Note on this clonotype: The germline gene is not matched at one end of the junction; a read error may be the cause. This chain uses TRBV5-5 with TRBJ1-1, with D unresolved. Germline CDR1 reads SGHKS; CDR2 reads YYEKEE (reference sequence). The length of the CDR3 is 13 residues. In DNA, the CDR3 is TGCGCCAGCACCCCCCAGGACTACACTGAAGCTTTCTTT. Residues: CASTPQDYTEAFF.

The genes are TRBV2 and TRBJ1-1, with D possibly TRBD1 on 5 matching bases. The CDR3 is made up of 14 amino acids. Per the germline V gene, CDR1 is SNHLY and CDR2 is FYNNEI. Trimming pared 8 bases from V and 0 bases from J, leaving 13 bases between. The DNA of the CDR3 is TGTGCCAGCGTTCTACAGACAGTGAACACTGAAGCTTTCTTT. It yields the protein CASVLQTVNTEAFF.

This clonotype was counted a few times. The chain combines TRBV7-2 with TRBJ1-4; D unclear. The germline gives CDR1 SGHTA, CDR2 FQGNSA. V lost 5 bases to trimming and J lost 8 bases, with 12 bases between them. There are 13 residues in the CDR3. CDR3 DNA sequence: TGTGCCAGCAGCCCAGGACCGACCGAAAAACTGTTTTTT. Its translation is CASSPGPTEKLFF.

This clonotype was seen at least ten times. The gene calls are TRBV29-1 and TRBJ1-2; D gene ambiguous. V gave up 4 bases and J gave up 1 base, with 7 bases separating them. The CDR3 is 12 amino acids. Germline V gives CDR1 SQVTM, CDR2 ANQGSEA. The CDR3 here is CSVADGNYGYTF. In DNA, the CDR3 is TGCAGCGTTGCCGACGGTAACTATGGCTACACCTTC.

This clonotype came up many times. The chain combines TRBV10-1 with TRBJ1-1; no clear D gene. Per germline, CDR1 WNHNN and CDR2 SYGVQD (reference sequence). The CDR3 sequence is 14 residues long. V shed 3 bases and J shed 0 bases, with 8 bases lying between them. The chain's CDR3 is CASSDGDMNTEAFF. The CDR3 DNA sequence: TGCGCCAGCAGTGACGGTGATATGAACACTGAAGCTTTCTTT.

This chain connects TRBV10-3 to TRBJ1-6; possible D gene TRBD1, 6 bases. Germline values: CDR1 ENHRY, CDR2 SYGVKD. V was pared by 7 bases and J by 8 bases, with 12 bases between. The CDR3 extends over 13 amino acids. The CDR3: CAITGDNDSPLHF. The CDR3, as DNA: TGTGCCATCACCGGGGACAACGATTCACCCCTCCACTTT.

This clonotype showed up many times. The rearrangement links TRBV5-1 to TRBJ1-3; the D gene is possibly TRBD1 (5 bases). Looked up from germline, CDR1 is SGHRS and CDR2 is YFSETQ. The CDR3 consists of 16 residues. Deletions cut 0 bases from V and 1 base from J, with 11 bases between. As DNA, the CDR3 is TGCGCCAGCAGCTTGGACCCAGGGAATTCTGGAAACACCATATATTTT. As protein: CASSLDPGNSGNTIYF.

This clonotype was counted many times. The chain has TRBV6-1 and TRBJ1-5; no reliable D call. V was shortened by 4 bases and J by 1 base, with 8 bases between the two germline ends. The germline V gene encodes CDR1 MNHNS and CDR2 SASEGT. This CDR3 is built from 14 residues. In DNA form, the CDR3 reads TGTGCCAGCAGTGGGGCCGGGAGCAATCAGCCCCAGCATTTT. Amino acid sequence: CASSGAGSNQPQHF.

This clonotype occurred once. J is TRBJ2-2 and V is TRBV7-9; D uncertain. Trimming cost V 5 bases and J 1 base, with 11 bases left between them. Germline V lookup: CDR1 SEHNR, CDR2 FQNEAQ (reference sequence). The CDR3 length is 15 residues. The CDR3 reads CASSGNQGNTGELFF. The CDR3, as DNA: TGTGCCAGCAGCGGCAACCAAGGGAACACCGGGGAGCTGTTTTTT.